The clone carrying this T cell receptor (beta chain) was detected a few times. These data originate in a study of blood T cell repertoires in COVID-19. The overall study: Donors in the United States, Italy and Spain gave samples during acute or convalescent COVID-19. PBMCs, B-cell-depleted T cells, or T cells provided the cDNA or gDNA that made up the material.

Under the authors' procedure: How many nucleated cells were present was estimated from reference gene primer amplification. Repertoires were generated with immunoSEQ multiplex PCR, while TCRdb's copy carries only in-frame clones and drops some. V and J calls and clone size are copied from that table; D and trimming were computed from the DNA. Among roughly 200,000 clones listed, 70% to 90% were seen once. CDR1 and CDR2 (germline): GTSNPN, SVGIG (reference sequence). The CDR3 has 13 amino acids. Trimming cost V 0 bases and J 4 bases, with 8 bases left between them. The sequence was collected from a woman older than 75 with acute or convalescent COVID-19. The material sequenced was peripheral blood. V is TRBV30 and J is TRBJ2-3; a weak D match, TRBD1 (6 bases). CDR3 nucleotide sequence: TGTGCCTGGAGTGTACAGGGACCAGATACGCAGTATTTT. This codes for CAWSVQGPDTQYF.